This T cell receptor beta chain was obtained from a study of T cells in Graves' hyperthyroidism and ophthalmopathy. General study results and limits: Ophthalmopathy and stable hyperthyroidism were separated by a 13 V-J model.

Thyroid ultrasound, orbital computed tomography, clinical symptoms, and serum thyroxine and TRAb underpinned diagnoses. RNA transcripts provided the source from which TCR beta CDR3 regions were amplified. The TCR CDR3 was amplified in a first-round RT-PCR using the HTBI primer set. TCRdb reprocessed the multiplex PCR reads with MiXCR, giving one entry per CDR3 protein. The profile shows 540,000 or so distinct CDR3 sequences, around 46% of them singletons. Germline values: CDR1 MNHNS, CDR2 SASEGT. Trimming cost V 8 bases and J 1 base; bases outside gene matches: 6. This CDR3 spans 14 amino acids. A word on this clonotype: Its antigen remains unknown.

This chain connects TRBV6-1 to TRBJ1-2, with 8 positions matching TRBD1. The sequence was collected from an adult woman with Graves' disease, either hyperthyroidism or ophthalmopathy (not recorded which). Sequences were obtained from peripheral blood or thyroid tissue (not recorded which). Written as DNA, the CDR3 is TGTGCCAGCTCGGGACAGGCGCTTAACTATGGCTACACCTTC. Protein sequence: CASSGQALNYGYTF.